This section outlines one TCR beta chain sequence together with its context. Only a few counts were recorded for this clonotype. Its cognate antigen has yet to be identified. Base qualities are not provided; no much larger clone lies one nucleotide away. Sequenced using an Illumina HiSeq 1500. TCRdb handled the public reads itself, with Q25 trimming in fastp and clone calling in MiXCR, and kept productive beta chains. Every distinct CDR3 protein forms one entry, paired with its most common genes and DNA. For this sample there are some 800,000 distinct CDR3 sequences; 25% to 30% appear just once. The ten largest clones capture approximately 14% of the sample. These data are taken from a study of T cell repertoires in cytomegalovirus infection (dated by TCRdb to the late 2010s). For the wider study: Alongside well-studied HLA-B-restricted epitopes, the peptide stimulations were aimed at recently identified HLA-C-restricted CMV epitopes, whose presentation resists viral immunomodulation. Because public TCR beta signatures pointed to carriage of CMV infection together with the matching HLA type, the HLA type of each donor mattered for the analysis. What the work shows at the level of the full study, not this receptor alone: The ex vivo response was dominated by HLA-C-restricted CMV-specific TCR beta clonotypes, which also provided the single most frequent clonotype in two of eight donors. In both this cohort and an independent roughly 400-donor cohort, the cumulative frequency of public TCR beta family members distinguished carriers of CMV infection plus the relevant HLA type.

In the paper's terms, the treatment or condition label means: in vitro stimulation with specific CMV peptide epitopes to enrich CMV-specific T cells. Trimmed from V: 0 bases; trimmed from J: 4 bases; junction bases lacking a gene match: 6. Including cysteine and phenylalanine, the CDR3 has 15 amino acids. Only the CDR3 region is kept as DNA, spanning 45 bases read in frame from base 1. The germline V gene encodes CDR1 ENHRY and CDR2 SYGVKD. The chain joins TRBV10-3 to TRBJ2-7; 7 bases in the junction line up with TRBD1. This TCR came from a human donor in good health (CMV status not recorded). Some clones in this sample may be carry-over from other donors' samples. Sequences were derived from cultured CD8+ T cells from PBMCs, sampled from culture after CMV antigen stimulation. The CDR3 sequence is CAISESVGTEYEQYF. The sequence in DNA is TGTGCCATCAGTGAGTCCGTTGGGACAGAATACGAGCAGTACTTC.